These T cell receptor beta chains were read from a single sample in a study of vaccination effects on CD4 cells after COVID-19. What these receptors recognize is not known. Generated by immunoSEQ multiplex PCR, the TCRdb table keeps only in-frame clones and is missing some. This sample has tens of thousands of clones; more than 60% occur once, and the top ten carry approximately 20%. The material was CD4+ T cells from PBMCs cultured with SARS-CoV-2 spike peptides, obtained before COVID-19 vaccination. The origin of the receptors is a human donor who received a COVID-19 vaccine. Both conserved end residues are part of each CDR3. D genes are given only for firm matches. Only part of the rows carry a size: once, few, many, or a class if the clone is expanded.

V gene	J gene	D gene	clone size	CDR3 DNA	CDR3 protein
TRBV27	TRBJ1-4	TRBD1	NA	TGTGCCAGCAGTTTTGGAAGACAGGGCATTAATGAAAAACTGTTTTTT	CASSFGRQGINEKLFF
TRBV3-1/TRBV3-2	TRBJ1-1	NA	NA	TGTGCCAGCAGCCAAGAAGGGGCCAACACTGAAGCTTTCTTT	CASSQEGANTEAFF
TRBV7-3	TRBJ2-5	NA	NA	TGTGCCAGCAGCTTATCCGGCGGGTGGTCGGAGACCCAGTACTTC	CASSLSGGWSETQYF
TRBV29-1	TRBJ1-2	NA	NA	TGCAGCGCCGCCGTAGCGGGGGGCTATGGCTACACCTTC	CSAAVAGGYGYTF
TRBV5-6	TRBJ1-5	TRBD1	NA	TGTGCCAGCAGCTCCCGGGACAGGGTATATCAGCCCCAGCATTTT	CASSSRDRVYQPQHF
TRBV10-3	TRBJ1-2	NA	NA	TGTGCCATCGGCAGACAGTCCCTCTATGGCTACACCTTC	CAIGRQSLYGYTF
TRBV18	TRBJ2-3	NA	NA	TGTGCCAGCTCACTGGAGGATACGCAGTATTTT	CASSLEDTQYF
TRBV28	TRBJ2-7	TRBD1	NA	TGTGCCAGCAGTCAGCCCCCGGGACAGGGGTTGCCCGAGCAGTACTTC	CASSQPPGQGLPEQYF
TRBV18	TRBJ1-3	NA	NA	TGTGCCAGCTCACCACCGACCCCCCAGGGAAACACCATATATTTT	CASSPPTPQGNTIYF
TRBV7-6	TRBJ1-5	NA	NA	TGTGCCAGCAGCTTAGGGGGAGGGGATCAGCCCCAGCATTTT	CASSLGGGDQPQHF
TRBV3-1/TRBV3-2	TRBJ1-3	TRBD1	few	TGTGCCACCGGAGACAGGGGGCATGGAAACACCATATATTTT	CATGDRGHGNTIYF
TRBV5-4	TRBJ2-7	NA	few	TGTGCCAGCAGCTCAGGACTGGGGGGTATAAACGAGCAGTACTTC	CASSSGLGGINEQYF
TRBV30	TRBJ2-1	NA	NA	TGTGCCTGGGCGGCCGGGAATGAGCAGTTCTTC	CAWAAGNEQFF
TRBV27	TRBJ2-1	TRBD1	NA	TGTGCCAGCAGGGACAGGGGAAGAAATGAGCAGTTCTTC	CASRDRGRNEQFF
TRBV6-5	TRBJ1-3	NA	few	TGTGCCAGCAGGCCCGACACATTCTCTGGAAACACCATATATTTT	CASRPDTFSGNTIYF
TRBV7-3	TRBJ1-1	NA	NA	TGTGCCAGCAGCTCTCCGGACAGTGCTGAAGCTTTCTTT	CASSSPDSAEAFF
TRBV29-1	TRBJ2-7	TRBD1	NA	TGCAGCGTTGAGGGGACAGACTACGAGCAGTACTTC	CSVEGTDYEQYF